This T cell receptor beta chain was found in a study of T-cell memory formation after mild COVID-19 (dated by TCRdb to about 2021). Describing the broader study: TCR sequence clusters from the two donors were found to be largely donor specific. In a couple of donors, T-cell clones that expanded and contracted after mild COVID-19 were tracked by sequencing TCRalpha and TCRbeta repertoires over time. Two young, previously healthy adult volunteers made up the cohort, one male and one female. Broader findings and caveats from the paper: Clones contracting from day 15 to 85 had balanced CD4/CD8 phenotypes, while a second wave expanding from day 15 to 37 was biased towards CD4+. Contracting CD4+ clones appeared mostly in the CM and EM memory subsets, whereas CD8+ clones were enriched in EMRA. The study covered only a couple of mild cases, and larger cohorts including severe cases with pre-infection samples were considered necessary. Some responding clones were detected in pre-infection memory, suggesting pre-existing cross-reactive memory T cells joined the SARS-CoV-2 response. SARS-CoV-2 specificity was not confirmed for the second-wave clones peaking on day 37.

Ficoll-Paque density gradient centrifugation was used to isolate PBMCs. The instrument was an Illumina NovaSeq 6000. Using 5'RACE with constant-segment primers, TCRalpha and TCRbeta cDNA libraries were constructed, with sample barcodes and unique molecular identifiers added in the process. Trizol reagent was used to extract RNA from every sample. The libraries were amplified in two PCR steps, and the second step added a second sample barcode and Illumina TruSeq adapters. The libraries were sequenced on an Illumina NovaSeq using 2 x 150 bp paired-end reads. Per the authors' processing: The reads were demultiplexed and collapsed into UMI-guided consensus sequences using migec v1.2.7. With mixcr v2.1.11, UMI consensuses were aligned to TRA and TRB V and J templates and assembled into clonotypes. Expanded or contracted clonotypes were those called significant by both edgeR and NoisET, with noise models trained on biological replicates. For edgeR calls, a false discovery rate-adjusted p below 0.01 and a log2 fold-change threshold of 1 were applied. As an exploratory analysis of dynamics, max-normalized trajectories of the 1000 most abundant clonotypes were examined with PCA combined with hierarchical clustering. Separately sequenced CD4+ and CD8+ repertoires were used to assign the CD4 or CD8 phenotype of responding clones. TCRdb itself trimmed the public reads at Q25 with fastp, ran MiXCR and retained productive beta chains. Entries are consolidated by CDR3 protein sequence, retaining the most common genes and DNA. The V and J calls reflect TCRdb's pipeline rather than the authors' work. The sample table shows approximately 30,000 distinct CDR3 sequences, and approximately 7.7% are seen once. The top ten clonotypes cover over 25% of the sample.

The germline V end is reduced by 9 bases and the J end by 4 bases; junction bases left unmatched: 13. Spanning cysteine to phenylalanine, the CDR3 consists of 15 amino acids. This entry keeps only the CDR3 DNA: 45 bases, framed from base 1. From a lookup of the germline V gene (reference sequence), CDR1 and CDR2 are MNHEY and SMNVEV. This clonotype showed up many times. It lacks a known antigen. No base-level quality is on record; no much larger clone is a single base apart. Sequencing input: PBMCs or a T cell subset sorted from them (not recorded which). The sequence joins TRBV27 to TRBJ1-2; the central 8 bases match TRBD1. The clonotype was recovered from a man between 18 and 35 years old who had mild COVID-19 (a few samples of this study predate the infection). The sample titles of this study are shuffled in the database, so cell type and time point are left out; the donor was told from shared clones. DNA sequence: TGTGCCAGTAGGTCTCCCTCCGGGACAGGCTATGGCTACACCTTC. This translates into CASRSPSGTGYGYTF.